This passage covers 22 T cell receptor beta chains from one sample sequenced in a study of shared clonotypes between healthy human individuals. Naivety among CD8 cells was defined by CD45RO negativity and positive CCR7 selection, thereby excluding terminally differentiated effector memory CD45RA+ cells. Produced via immunoSEQ multiplex PCR; TCRdb's table is partial and in-frame only. The sample records nearly 2 million clones, roughly 94% being singletons. Sequencing was carried out using naive CD8+ T cells sorted from blood. These receptors all stem from a man between 18 and 35 years old in good health.

The J gene is TRBJ1-4, the V gene TRBV5-6, with D possibly being TRBD1 (5 bases). The germline gives CDR1 SGHDT, CDR2 YYEEEE. Trimming stripped 0 bases from V and 5 bases from J, with 14 bases between. The CDR3 loop spans 16 amino acids. In DNA, the CDR3 is TGTGCCAGCAGCTTGGAGACCGCGGGGCTAAATGAAAAACTGTTTTTT. Its protein product is CASSLETAGLNEKLFF. The variable domain in full, completed from reference TRBV5-6 and TRBJ1-4, reads DAGVTQSPTHLIKTRGQQVTLRCSPKSGHDTVSWYQQALGQGPQFIFQYYEEEERQRGNFPDRFSGHQFPNYSSELNVNALLLGDSALYLCASSLETAGLNEKLFFGSGTQLSVL.

The chain recombines TRBV5-1 with TRBJ1-4; possible D gene TRBD1, 6 bases. The CDR3 length is 15 residues. In germline, CDR1 is SGHRS, CDR2 YFSETQ. V dropped 0 bases and J dropped 5 bases, with 11 bases sitting between them. CDR3 protein: CASSLGQGRNEKLFF. The CDR3 bases are TGCGCCAGCAGCTTGGGTCAGGGGCGGAATGAAAAACTGTTTTTT.

This chain links TRBV19 with TRBJ1-1; weak D call: TRBD1 (5 bases). CDR3 length: 13 amino acids. Germline loops: CDR1 LNHDA, CDR2 SQIVND (reference sequence). V lost 6 bases and J 4 bases, leaving 12 bases between the germline ends. The CDR3 DNA sequence: TGTGCCAGTAGCTCCGGGGGGGGCACTGAAGCTTTCTTT. Its protein product is CASSSGGGTEAFF.

This clone was found once. Other nucleotide sequences in the sample specify the same CDR3. The chain joins TRBV6-6 to TRBJ1-1, with no clear D. The V end was cut by 6 bases, the J end by 2 bases, with 1 base between. The CDR3 is 10 amino acids. CDR1 and CDR2 (germline): MNHNY, SVGAGI (reference sequence). The CDR3 is CASSNTEAFF. The CDR3 DNA sequence: TGTGCCAGCAGCAACACTGAAGCTTTCTTT.

Remarks on this clone: Other DNA sequences in this specimen translate into the identical CDR3. The chain recombines TRBV13 with TRBJ2-3; 8 nucleotides match TRBD2. V dropped 1 base and J dropped 5; count of bases not matched to a gene: 2. CDR1 and CDR2 (germline): PRHDT, FYEKMQ (reference sequence). The CDR3 runs 14 residues. The CDR3 DNA reads as TGTGCCAGCAGCTTAGCGGGAGGGGAAGATACGCAGTATTTT. Residues: CASSLAGGEDTQYF. The full variable domain, its missing parts supplied by reference TRBV13 and TRBJ2-3, is AAGVIQSPRHLIKEKRETATLKCYPIPRHDTVYWYQQGPGQDPQFLISFYEKMQSDKGSIPDRFSAQQFSDYHSELNMSSLELGDSALYFCASSLAGGEDTQYFGPGTRLTVL.

Remarks on this clone: Other nucleotide sequences in the sample specify the same CDR3. The V gene is TRBV7-9, the J gene TRBJ2-7, with D possibly being TRBD2 (5 bases). The V and J ends lost 3 bases and 5 bases respectively, with 8 bases between them. The germline gives CDR1 SEHNR, CDR2 FQNEAQ (reference sequence). This CDR3 comprises 12 residues. For the CDR3, the DNA is TGTGCCAGCAGCTTGGGAGCGGACGAGCAGTACTTC. It encodes CASSLGADEQYF. The variable domain in full, completed from reference TRBV7-9 and TRBJ2-7, reads DTGVSQNPRHKITKRGQNVTFRCDPISEHNRLYWYRQTLGQGPEFLTYFQNEAQLEKSRLLSDRFSAERPKGSFSTLEIQRTEQGDSAMYLCASSLGADEQYFGPGTRLTVT.

J is TRBJ2-7 and V is TRBV6-5, with no clear D. Germline CDR1 reads MNHEY; CDR2 reads SVGAGI. This CDR3 is 14 amino acids long. Trimming left V 0 bases short and J 3 bases short, with 9 bases between. The chain's CDR3 is CASSYSWANYEQYF. DNA of the CDR3: TGTGCCAGCAGTTACTCGTGGGCCAACTACGAGCAGTACTTC.

This chain joins TRBV13 and TRBJ2-1; D remains unclear. The CDR3 has 15 residues. The germline V gene encodes CDR1 PRHDT and CDR2 FYEKMQ (reference sequence). Trimming removed 4 bases at V and 4 bases at J, with 14 bases between. CDR3 loop: CASSSPRRSYNEQFF. CDR3 nucleotides: TGTGCCAGCAGCTCCCCCCGGCGGTCGTACAATGAGCAGTTCTTC.

The chain recombines TRBV4-1 with TRBJ2-2, with D maybe TRBD1 (6 bases). V lost 2 bases and J lost 6, with 10 bases in between. The CDR3 is made up of 14 amino acids. Per the germline V gene, CDR1 is MGHRA and CDR2 is YSYEKL. In DNA, the CDR3 is TGCGCCAGCAGCCAAAAACAGGGCTCCGGGGAGCTGTTTTTT. Its protein is CASSQKQGSGELFF.

The V and J genes are TRBV29-1 and TRBJ1-1; no clear D. Trimming removed 6 bases at V and 7 bases at J, with 9 bases between. The CDR3 contains 10 residues. Germline CDR1 SQVTM, CDR2 ANQGSEA. The CDR3 sequence is CSVLLSEAFF. For the CDR3, the DNA is TGCAGCGTCCTTTTGAGTGAAGCTTTCTTT.

The CDR3 DNA reads as TGCGCCAGCAGCCAAGCGGACAGGGAGGGAGAGACCCAGTACTTC. Its translation is CASSQADREGETQYF. The chain combines TRBV4-1 with TRBJ2-5, with a weak D call TRBD1 (8 bases). CDR1 and CDR2 (germline): MGHRA, YSYEKL. The CDR3 has 15 amino acids. V lost 1 base and J 4 bases, leaving 13 bases between the germline ends.

This clone was counted a single time. The V call is TRBV5-4, the J call TRBJ2-7; D is perhaps TRBD2 (6 bases). CDR1 and CDR2 from the germline V gene are SGHNT and YYREEE (reference sequence). This CDR3 has 15 amino acids. V lost 0 bases and J lost 5, with 15 bases in between. CDR3 sequence (DNA): TGTGCCAGCAGCTTGGGCGGAGGGCCATACGACGAGCAGTACTTC. It yields the protein CASSLGGGPYDEQYF.

Regarding this clone: The same CDR3 also results from other DNA sequences found in this sample. The CDR3 region is CASSDSSYEQYF. The CDR3 nucleotides read TGTGCCAGCAGTGACAGCTCCTACGAGCAGTACTTC. The chain employs TRBV6-1 and TRBJ2-7; D is undetermined. CDR1 and CDR2 (germline): MNHNS, SASEGT. This CDR3 comprises 12 residues. Trimming removed 3 bases from V and 0 bases from J, with 3 bases in between.

The rearrangement uses TRBV13 and TRBJ1-3, with D uncertain. V lost 5 bases and J lost 2, with 10 bases in between. This CDR3 region has 14 residues. In germline, CDR1 is PRHDT, CDR2 FYEKMQ (reference sequence). DNA of the CDR3: TGTGCCAGCAGCGGTTGGACGGCTGGAAACACCATATATTTT. This translates into CASSGWTAGNTIYF. Based on the CDR3 plus reference TRBV13 and TRBJ1-3, the full variable domain is AAGVIQSPRHLIKEKRETATLKCYPIPRHDTVYWYQQGPGQDPQFLISFYEKMQSDKGSIPDRFSAQQFSDYHSELNMSSLELGDSALYFCASSGWTAGNTIYFGEGSWLTVV.

This clone has just a few counts. Other DNA sequences of this sample code for an identical CDR3. The rearrangement uses TRBV28 and TRBJ2-7; D unclear. V dropped 3 bases and J dropped 5 bases, with 2 bases sitting between them. CDR1 and CDR2 from the germline V gene are MDHEN and SYDVKM. CDR3 length equals 10 residues. The CDR3 protein is CASSFNEQYF. In DNA, the CDR3 is TGTGCCAGCAGTTTTAACGAGCAGTACTTC.

V usage is TRBV7-6 and J usage is TRBJ2-5; D may match TRBD1 or TRBD2 (5 bases each). Germline V lookup: CDR1 SGHVS, CDR2 FNYEAQ. Trimming took off 6 bases at V and 0 bases at J, with 11 bases between the two ends. CDR3 length: 14 residues. The CDR3 sequence: CASSPWDHQETQYF. The CDR3 DNA reads TGTGCCAGCAGTCCATGGGACCACCAAGAGACCCAGTACTTC.

V is TRBV13 and J is TRBJ1-6, with 9 bases lining up with TRBD1. V shed 5 bases and J 5 bases; nucleotides not matched to a gene: 7. This CDR3 has 16 residues. Germline CDR1 reads PRHDT; CDR2 reads FYEKMQ (reference sequence). In nucleotides, the CDR3 is TGTGCCAGCAGCAGGACAGGGGCTTCGAATAATTCACCCCTCCACTTT. Protein product: CASSRTGASNNSPLHF.

The chain combines TRBV28 with TRBJ2-1; 8 bases map to TRBD1. This CDR3 has 13 amino acids. The V segment lost 2 bases and the J segment 9 bases; nucleotides outside the gene matches: 3. Germline CDR1 reads MDHEN; CDR2 reads SYDVKM. For the CDR3, the DNA is TGTGCCAGCAGTTTAAGCCAGGGGGCTGAGCAGTTCTTC. Its translation: CASSLSQGAEQFF.

The genes are TRBV19 and TRBJ2-2; 15 positions match TRBD2. With 10 bases clipped from V and 5 bases from J, the junction kept 11 bases outside the gene matches. There are 17 residues in the CDR3. Germline CDR1 is LNHDA and CDR2 is SQIVND (reference sequence). The DNA of the CDR3 is TGTGCCATTAAACCGGGACTAGCGGGAGGATGGACCGGGGAGCTGTTTTTT. It is translated as CAIKPGLAGGWTGELFF.

This clone came up once. The chain uses TRBV5-6 and TRBJ2-1, with D possibly being TRBD2 (5 bases). This CDR3 comprises 13 residues. The germline V and J ends were trimmed by 3 bases and 3 bases, with 7 bases remaining between them. The germline V gene encodes CDR1 SGHDT and CDR2 YYEEEE. The chain's CDR3 is CASSYDYYNEQFF. The CDR3 nucleotides are TGTGCCAGCAGCTACGACTACTACAATGAGCAGTTCTTC.

This sequence joins TRBV6-5 and TRBJ1-1; 8 nucleotides align to TRBD1. Per the germline V gene, CDR1 is MNHEY and CDR2 is SVGAGI. Losses at the gene ends were 6 bases for V and 4 bases for J; bases not matched to a gene: 7. The CDR3 covers 14 residues. CDR3: CASSNRGWGTEAFF. The CDR3 DNA is TGTGCCAGCAGCAACAGGGGGTGGGGCACTGAAGCTTTCTTT.

This clone was recorded a few times. Different DNA sequences within this sample yield the same CDR3. The rearrangement links TRBV9 to TRBJ2-3, with a tentative D call TRBD2 (5 bases). CDR3 size: 14 residues. The germline V and J ends were trimmed by 0 bases and 2 bases, with 7 bases remaining between them. In germline, CDR1 is SGDLS, CDR2 YYNGEE. CDR3 region: CASSVGGSTDTQYF. The DNA for the CDR3 is TGTGCCAGCAGCGTAGGAGGGTCCACAGATACGCAGTATTTT. The full variable domain, completed using reference TRBV9 and TRBJ2-3, is DSGVTQTPKHLITATGQRVTLRCSPRSGDLSVYWYQQSLDQGLQFLIQYYNGEERAKGNILERFSAQQFPDLHSELNLSSLELGDSALYFCASSVGGSTDTQYFGPGTRLTVL.